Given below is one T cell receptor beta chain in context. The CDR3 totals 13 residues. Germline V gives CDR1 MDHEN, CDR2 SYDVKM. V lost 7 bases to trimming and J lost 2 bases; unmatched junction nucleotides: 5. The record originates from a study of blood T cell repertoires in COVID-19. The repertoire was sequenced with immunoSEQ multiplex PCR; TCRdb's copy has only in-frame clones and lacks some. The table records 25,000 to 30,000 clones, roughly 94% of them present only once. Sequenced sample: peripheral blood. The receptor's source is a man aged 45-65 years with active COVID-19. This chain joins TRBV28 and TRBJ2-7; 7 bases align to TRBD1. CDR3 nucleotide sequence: TGTGCCAGCACTACGGGACAGCCCTACGAGCAGTACTTC. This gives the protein CASTTGQPYEQYF.